Below, 20 T cell receptor beta chains from the same sample are listed, as sequenced in a study of T cell changes during pregnancy in multiple sclerosis. Measured with immunoSEQ multiplex PCR; TCRdb has only the in-frame clones, and not every one. The sample lists fewer than 60,000 clones, roughly 94% occurring once. Specimen: CD8+ T cells from peripheral blood mononuclear cells, collected in the first trimester of pregnancy. Every receptor here comes from a female donor with multiple sclerosis, enrolled in a pregnancy study.

About this clone: The same CDR3 can be traced to other DNA sequences in this sample. J is TRBJ1-5 and V is TRBV27; the D gene is possibly TRBD1 (5 bases). There are 14 residues in the CDR3. Germline CDR1 reads MNHEY; CDR2 reads SMNVEV (reference sequence). V gave up 2 bases and J gave up 1 base, with 6 bases separating them. The CDR3 loop reads CASSLGGSNQPQHF. The DNA of the CDR3 is TGTGCCAGCAGTTTAGGGGGGAGCAATCAGCCCCAGCATTTT.

This chain joins TRBV7-9 and TRBJ2-7; TRBD2 matches at 12 bases. In germline, CDR1 is SEHNR, CDR2 FQNEAQ (reference sequence). With 1 base clipped from V and 5 bases from J, the junction kept 3 bases outside the gene matches. This CDR3 is built from 15 residues. The CDR3 sequence is CASSLVTSGRNEQYF. The CDR3 nucleotides are TGTGCCAGCAGCTTAGTAACTAGCGGGAGGAACGAGCAGTACTTC.

V is TRBV9 and J is TRBJ1-1, with 7 bases identical to TRBD1. Trimming at V came to 4 bases and at J to 4 bases, leaving 10 bases not matched to a gene. The germline V gene encodes CDR1 SGDLS and CDR2 YYNGEE. The CDR3 length is 15 residues. The CDR3 sequence is CASSPQTGVGTEAFF. In DNA, the CDR3 is TGTGCCAGCAGCCCCCAAACAGGGGTGGGCACTGAAGCTTTCTTT.

This clone appeared once. The CDR3 protein is CASSFNTGIGYGYTF. The CDR3 coding sequence is TGTGCCAGCAGCTTTAACACAGGGATAGGCTATGGCTACACCTTC. The rearrangement joins TRBV7-9 to TRBJ1-2, with D perhaps TRBD1 (6 bases). There are 15 residues in the CDR3. Germline V lookup: CDR1 SEHNR, CDR2 FQNEAQ (reference sequence). Trimming cost V 3 bases and J 4 bases, with 15 bases left between them.

This clone was counted a single time. The chain has TRBV7-3 and TRBJ1-2, with unresolved D. CDR1 and CDR2 (germline): SGHTA, FQGTGA. The CDR3 spans 14 residues. Deletions cut 0 bases from V and 8 bases from J, with 13 bases between. CDR3 loop: CASSLTGGRPGYTF. The CDR3 bases are TGTGCCAGCAGCTTAACCGGAGGACGGCCAGGCTACACCTTC.

The chain links TRBV6-6 to TRBJ1-1; tentatively, D is TRBD1 (5 bases). V gave up 4 bases and J gave up 2 bases, with 8 bases separating them. This CDR3 has 13 amino acids. Germline lookup yields CDR1 MNHNY and CDR2 SVGAGI (reference sequence). The CDR3 DNA follows: TGTGCCAGCAGTTCACAGGATAACACTGAAGCTTTCTTT. It yields the protein CASSSQDNTEAFF.

V is TRBV19 and J is TRBJ2-7; TRBD2 matches at 8 bases. With 1 base clipped from V and 3 bases from J, the junction kept 8 bases outside the gene matches. Germline V gene data show CDR1 as LNHDA and CDR2 as SQIVND (reference sequence). The CDR3 runs to 16 residues. The CDR3 bases are TGTGCCAGTAGTATAGTCCGAGCGGGAGCCTTCTACGAGCAGTACTTC. Its translation: CASSIVRAGAFYEQYF.

The chain joins TRBV5-1 to TRBJ2-7; perhaps TRBD2 as D (6 bases). V was trimmed by 3 bases and J by 4 bases, leaving 14 bases between them. Looked up from germline, CDR1 is SGHRS and CDR2 is YFSETQ. The CDR3 contains 14 residues. CDR3 coding DNA: TGCGCCAGCAGCTGGACCCCGGGGGTTTACGAGCAGTACTTC. This encodes CASSWTPGVYEQYF.

A few counts support this clone. V is TRBV5-4 and J is TRBJ1-1; D perhaps matches TRBD1 (6 bases). V lost 4 bases, J lost 7 bases, and 14 bases lay in between. The germline CDR1 and CDR2 sequences are SGHNT and YYREEE (reference sequence). This CDR3 comprises 13 residues. CDR3 sequence (DNA): TGTGCCAGCAGCGGACCGGGACACATTGAAGCTTTCTTT. Translated, it gives CASSGPGHIEAFF.

This chain links TRBV4-3 with TRBJ2-3, with D tentatively TRBD2 (5 bases). The length of the CDR3 is 15 residues. V gave up 3 bases and J gave up 0 bases, with 10 bases separating them. Germline V CDR1 and CDR2: LGHNA, YSLEER. Here the CDR3 DNA reads TGCGCCAGCAGCCAGGCACAGCGGAGCACAGATACGCAGTATTTT. Translated, it gives CASSQAQRSTDTQYF.

This rearrangement joins TRBV2 to TRBJ1-2, with 7 positions matching TRBD1. CDR3 length equals 17 residues. Germline trimming cut 6 bases from V and 2 bases from J; bases unmatched to any gene: 15. Germline CDR1 SNHLY, CDR2 FYNNEI. The CDR3 protein is CASRAPLTGIVNYGYTF. The CDR3 DNA reads as TGTGCCAGCAGGGCCCCTCTGACAGGGATAGTGAACTATGGCTACACCTTC.

This chain uses TRBV27 with TRBJ2-1; 7 bases map to TRBD2. Trimming cost V 3 bases and J 7 bases; bases outside gene matches: 6. There are 14 residues in the CDR3. Germline V gives CDR1 MNHEY, CDR2 SMNVEV (reference sequence). CDR3 sequence reads: CASSFGGRGNEQFF. The CDR3 DNA reads TGTGCCAGCAGTTTCGGGGGGAGAGGGAATGAGCAGTTCTTC.

The rearrangement uses TRBV19 and TRBJ2-4; D is perhaps TRBD2 (7 bases). Germline values: CDR1 LNHDA, CDR2 SQIVND (reference sequence). Trimming stripped 10 bases from V and 5 bases from J, with 18 bases between. This CDR3 has 14 residues. CDR3 DNA: TGTGCCACCGCACTGGGGGGGCTAGAAAACATTCAGTACTTC. It codes for CATALGGLENIQYF.

This rearrangement joins TRBV10-1 to TRBJ2-2; a weak D match, TRBD1 (5 bases). The CDR3 is made up of 13 amino acids. Trimming stripped 3 bases from V and 3 bases from J, with 5 bases between. In germline, CDR1 is WNHNN, CDR2 SYGVQD (reference sequence). The CDR3 region is CASSDRDTGELFF. CDR3 DNA sequence: TGCGCCAGCAGTGACAGGGACACCGGGGAGCTGTTTTTT.

This chain joins TRBV10-1 and TRBJ2-5, with 7 nucleotides matching TRBD2. This CDR3 spans 14 amino acids. The germline CDR1 and CDR2 sequences are WNHNN and SYGVQD (reference sequence). V dropped 3 bases and J dropped 3; count of bases not matched to a gene: 4. CDR3 DNA: TGCGCCAGCAGTGAAAGGCGGGAGAAAGAGACCCAGTACTTC. This translates into CASSERREKETQYF.

The chain is built from TRBV6-1 and TRBJ2-1, with 8 bases that match TRBD2. V gave up 2 bases and J gave up 4 bases; unmatched junction bases: 7. The CDR3 consists of 16 residues. Germline V gives CDR1 MNHNS, CDR2 SASEGT. The CDR3 is CASSELLAAPYNEQFF. The DNA of the CDR3 is TGTGCCAGCAGTGAACTACTAGCGGCACCATACAATGAGCAGTTCTTC.

The chain employs TRBV5-4 and TRBJ2-2, with D possibly being TRBD1 (6 bases). CDR3 length: 14 residues. V lost 2 bases, J lost 8 bases, and 13 bases lay in between. CDR1 is SGHNT, CDR2 YYREEE, per germline (reference sequence). The CDR3 here is CASSFTGTKGELFF. CDR3 nucleotides: TGTGCCAGCAGCTTCACCGGGACAAAAGGGGAGCTGTTTTTT. The variable domain in full, completed from reference TRBV5-4 and TRBJ2-2, reads ETGVTQSPTHLIKTRGQQVTLRCSSQSGHNTVSWYQQALGQGPQFIFQYYREEENGRGNFPPRFSGLQFPNYSSELNVNALELDDSALYLCASSFTGTKGELFFGEGSRLTVL.

This clone was picked up one time. The V call is TRBV30, the J call TRBJ2-7; tentative D call: TRBD1 (5 bases). Germline V gene lookup returns CDR1 GTSNPN and CDR2 SVGIG (reference sequence). V lost 1 base and J lost 2, with 9 bases in between. The CDR3 is 13 residues long. In nucleotides, the CDR3 is TGTGCCTGGAGTGAGGGGTTGACCTACGAGCAGTACTTC. Translating it yields CAWSEGLTYEQYF. Full variable domain (rest looked up from reference TRBV30 and TRBJ2-7): SQTIHQWPATLVQPVGSPLSLECTVEGTSNPNLYWYRQAAGRGLQLLFYSVGIGQISSEVPQNLSASRPQDRQFILSSKKLLLSDSGFYLCAWSEGLTYEQYFGPGTRLTVT.

The gene calls are TRBV6-1 and TRBJ2-7; D is unresolved. The CDR3 contains 14 residues. Per the germline V gene, CDR1 is MNHNS and CDR2 is SASEGT. V was shortened by 3 bases and J by 3 bases, with 12 bases between the two germline ends. The CDR3 reads CASSDSRLRYEQYF. The CDR3, as DNA: TGTGCCAGCAGTGATTCACGTCTGCGCTACGAGCAGTACTTC.

The rearrangement joins TRBV29-1 to TRBJ1-5; the match to TRBD1 covers 7 bases. Trimming at V came to 5 bases and at J to 9 bases, leaving 22 bases not matched to a gene. This CDR3 comprises 17 residues. Germline CDR1 is SQVTM and CDR2 is ANQGSEA. CDR3 nucleotides: TGCAGCGTTTCCGGGACAGTAGGGTCCTCCGGGAACGGGCCCCAGCATTTT. Protein: CSVSGTVGSSGNGPQHF. Using reference TRBV29-1 and TRBJ1-5 for the parts outside the CDR3, the full variable domain is SAVISQKPSRDICQRGTSLTIQCQVDSQVTMMFWYRQQPGQSLTLIATANQGSEATYESGFVIDKFPISRPNLTFSTLTVSNMSPEDSSIYLCSVSGTVGSSGNGPQHFGDGTRLSIL.